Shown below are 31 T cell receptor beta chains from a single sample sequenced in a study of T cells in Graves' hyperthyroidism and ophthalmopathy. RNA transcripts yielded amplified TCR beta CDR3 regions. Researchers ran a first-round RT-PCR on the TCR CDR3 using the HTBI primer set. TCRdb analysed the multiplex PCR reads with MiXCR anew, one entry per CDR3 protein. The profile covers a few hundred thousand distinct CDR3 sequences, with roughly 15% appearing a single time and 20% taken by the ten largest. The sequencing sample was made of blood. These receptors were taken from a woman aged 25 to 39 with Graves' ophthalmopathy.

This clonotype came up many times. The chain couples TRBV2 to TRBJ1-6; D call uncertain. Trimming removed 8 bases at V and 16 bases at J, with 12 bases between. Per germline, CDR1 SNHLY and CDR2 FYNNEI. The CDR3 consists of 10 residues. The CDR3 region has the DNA TGTGCCAGCTTTAAGTCCAGACTCCACTTT. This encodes CASFKSRLHF.

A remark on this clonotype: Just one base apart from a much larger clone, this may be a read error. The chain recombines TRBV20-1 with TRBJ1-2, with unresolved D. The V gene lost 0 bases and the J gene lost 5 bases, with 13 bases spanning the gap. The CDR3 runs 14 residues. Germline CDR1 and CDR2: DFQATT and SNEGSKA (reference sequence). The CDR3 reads CSARDRRHGYGYTF. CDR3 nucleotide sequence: TGCAGTGCTAGAGATCGCCGGCACGGATATGGCTACACCTTC.

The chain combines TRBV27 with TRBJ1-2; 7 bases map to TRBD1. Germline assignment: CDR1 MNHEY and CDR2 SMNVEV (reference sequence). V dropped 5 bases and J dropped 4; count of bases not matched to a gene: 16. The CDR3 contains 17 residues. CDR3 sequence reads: CASSPLARGQLGYGYTF. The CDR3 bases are TGTGCCAGCAGTCCACTGGCGAGGGGACAGTTAGGCTATGGCTACACCTTC.

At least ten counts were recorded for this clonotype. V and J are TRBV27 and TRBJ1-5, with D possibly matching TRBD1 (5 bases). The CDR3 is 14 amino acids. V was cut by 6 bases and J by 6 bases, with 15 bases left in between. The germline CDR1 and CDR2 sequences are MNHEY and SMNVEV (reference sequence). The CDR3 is CASSPQTDSQPQHF. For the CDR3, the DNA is TGTGCCAGCAGCCCTCAGACAGACAGTCAGCCCCAGCATTTT.

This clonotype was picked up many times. The CDR3 sequence: CASSLDAGNSPLHF. In DNA form, the CDR3 reads TGTGCCAGCTCCTTAGACGCGGGGAATTCACCCCTCCACTTT. V gene TRBV18 combines with J gene TRBJ1-6; D not certain. CDR1 is KGHSH and CDR2 is LQKENI in the germline V gene. Trimming stripped 6 bases from V and 7 bases from J, with 13 bases between. The CDR3 has 14 residues.

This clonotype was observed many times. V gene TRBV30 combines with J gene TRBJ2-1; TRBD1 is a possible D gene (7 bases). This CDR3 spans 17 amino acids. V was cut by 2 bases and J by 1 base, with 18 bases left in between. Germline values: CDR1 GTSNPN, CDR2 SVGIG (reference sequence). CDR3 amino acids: CAWSPLGGGESYNEQFF. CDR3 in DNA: TGTGCCTGGAGTCCCCTTGGAGGGGGCGAGTCCTACAATGAGCAGTTCTTC.

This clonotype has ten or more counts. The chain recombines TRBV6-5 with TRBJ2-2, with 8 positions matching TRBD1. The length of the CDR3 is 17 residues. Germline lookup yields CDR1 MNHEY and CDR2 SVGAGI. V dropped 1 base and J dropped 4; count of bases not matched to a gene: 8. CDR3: CASSYFGQGAGTGELFF. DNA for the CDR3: TGTGCCAGCAGTTACTTCGGTCAGGGGGCGGGCACCGGGGAGCTGTTTTTT.

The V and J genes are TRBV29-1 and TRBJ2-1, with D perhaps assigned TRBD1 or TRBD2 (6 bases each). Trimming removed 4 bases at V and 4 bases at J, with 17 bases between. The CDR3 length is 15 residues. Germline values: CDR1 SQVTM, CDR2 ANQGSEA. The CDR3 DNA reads TGCAGCGTTGGGGGTGTGACAGGACTATACAATGAGCAGTTCTTC. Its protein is CSVGGVTGLYNEQFF.

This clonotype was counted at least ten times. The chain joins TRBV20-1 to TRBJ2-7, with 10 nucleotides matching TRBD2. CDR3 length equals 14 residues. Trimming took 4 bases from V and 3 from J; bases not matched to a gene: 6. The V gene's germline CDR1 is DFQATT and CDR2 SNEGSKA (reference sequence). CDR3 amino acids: CSAIGAGGIYEQYF. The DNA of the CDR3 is TGCAGTGCTATCGGAGCGGGAGGGATCTACGAGCAGTACTTC.

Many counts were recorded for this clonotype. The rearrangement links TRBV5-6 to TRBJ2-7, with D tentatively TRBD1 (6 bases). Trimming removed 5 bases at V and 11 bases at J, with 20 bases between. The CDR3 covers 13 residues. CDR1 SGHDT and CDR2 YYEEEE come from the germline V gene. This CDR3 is CASRELKTGKEYF. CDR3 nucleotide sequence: TGTGCCAGCAGGGAGCTAAAAACAGGGAAGGAGTACTTC.

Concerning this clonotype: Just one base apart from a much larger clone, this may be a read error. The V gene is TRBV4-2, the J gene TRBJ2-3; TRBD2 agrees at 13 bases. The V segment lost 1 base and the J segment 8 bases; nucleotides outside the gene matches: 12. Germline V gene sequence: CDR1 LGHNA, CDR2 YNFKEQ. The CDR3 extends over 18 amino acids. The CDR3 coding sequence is TGTGCCAGCAGCCAAGCCTGGACTAGCGGGGGAATGAAAGGTACGCAGTATTTT. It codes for CASSQAWTSGGMKGTQYF.

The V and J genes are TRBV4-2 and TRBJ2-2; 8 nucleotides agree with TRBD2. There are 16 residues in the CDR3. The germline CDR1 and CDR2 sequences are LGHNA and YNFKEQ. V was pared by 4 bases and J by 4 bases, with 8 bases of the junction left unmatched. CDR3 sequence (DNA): TGTGCCAGCAGCCCCCTCGGTCTAGCGGGCACCGGGGAGCTGTTTTTT. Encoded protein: CASSPLGLAGTGELFF.

The CDR3 DNA reads as TGTGCCAGCAGAGGGGGGGGCGGTTTTAAGGAGCAGTACTTC. Its translation: CASRGGGGFKEQYF. The chain employs TRBV6-2 or TRBV6-3 and TRBJ2-7; D possibly corresponds to TRBD2 (7 bases). The CDR3 covers 14 residues. CDR1 MNHEY and CDR2 SVGEGT come from the germline V gene. The V and J ends lost 6 bases and 7 bases respectively, with 19 bases between them.

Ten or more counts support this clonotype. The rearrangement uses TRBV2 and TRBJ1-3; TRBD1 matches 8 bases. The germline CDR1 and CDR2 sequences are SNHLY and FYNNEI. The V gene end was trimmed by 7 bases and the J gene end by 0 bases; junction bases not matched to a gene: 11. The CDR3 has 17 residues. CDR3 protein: CASTRDRRQLSGNTIYF. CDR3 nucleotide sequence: TGTGCCAGCACCAGGGACAGGAGGCAACTCTCTGGAAACACCATATATTTT.

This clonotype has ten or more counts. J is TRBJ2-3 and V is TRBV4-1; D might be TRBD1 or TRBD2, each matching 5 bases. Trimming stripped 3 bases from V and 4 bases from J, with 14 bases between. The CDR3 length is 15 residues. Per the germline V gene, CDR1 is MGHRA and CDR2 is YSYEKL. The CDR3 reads CASSHSGTQADTQYF. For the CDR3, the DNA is TGCGCCAGCAGCCACTCGGGGACCCAAGCAGATACGCAGTATTTT.

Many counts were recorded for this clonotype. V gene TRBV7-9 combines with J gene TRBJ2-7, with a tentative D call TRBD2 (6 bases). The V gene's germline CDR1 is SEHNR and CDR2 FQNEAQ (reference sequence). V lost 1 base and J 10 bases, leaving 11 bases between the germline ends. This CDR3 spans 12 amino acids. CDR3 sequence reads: CASSLGPGEQYF. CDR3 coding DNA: TGTGCCAGCAGCTTAGGACCGGGAGAACAGTACTTC.

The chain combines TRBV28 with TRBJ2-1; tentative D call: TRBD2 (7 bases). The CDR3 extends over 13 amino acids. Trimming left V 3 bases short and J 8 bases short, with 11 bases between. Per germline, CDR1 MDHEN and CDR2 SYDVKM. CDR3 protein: CASSLEGGDEQFF. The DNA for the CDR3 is TGTGCCAGCAGTTTGGAGGGGGGGGATGAGCAGTTCTTC.

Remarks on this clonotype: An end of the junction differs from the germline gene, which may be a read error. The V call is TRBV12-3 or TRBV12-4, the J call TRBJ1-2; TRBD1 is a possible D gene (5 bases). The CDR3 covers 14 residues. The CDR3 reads CASSLAVRDHGYTF. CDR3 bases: TGTGCCAGCAGCTTAGCGGTTCGGGACCATGGCTACACCTTC.

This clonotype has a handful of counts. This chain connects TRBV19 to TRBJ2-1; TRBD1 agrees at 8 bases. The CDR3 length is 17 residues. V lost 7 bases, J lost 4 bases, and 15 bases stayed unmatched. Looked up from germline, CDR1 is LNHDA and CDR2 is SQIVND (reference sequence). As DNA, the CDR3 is TGTGCCAGTACTTCGAAGGGTACCGGGACAGGATACAATGAGCAGTTCTTC. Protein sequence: CASTSKGTGTGYNEQFF.

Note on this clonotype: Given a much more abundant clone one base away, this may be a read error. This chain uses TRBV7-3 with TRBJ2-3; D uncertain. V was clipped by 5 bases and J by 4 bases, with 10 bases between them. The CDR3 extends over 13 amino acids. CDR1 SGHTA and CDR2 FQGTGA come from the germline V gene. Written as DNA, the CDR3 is TGTGCCAGCAGCGACGCAATACCAGATACGCAGTATTTT. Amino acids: CASSDAIPDTQYF.

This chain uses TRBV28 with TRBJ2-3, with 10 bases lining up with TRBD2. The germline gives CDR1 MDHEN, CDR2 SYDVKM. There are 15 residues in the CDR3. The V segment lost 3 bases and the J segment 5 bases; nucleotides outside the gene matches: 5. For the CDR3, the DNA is TGTGCCAGCAGTTTCGAGTCTAGCGGGGGAGATACGCAGTATTTT. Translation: CASSFESSGGDTQYF.

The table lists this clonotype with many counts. CDR3 loop: CAWSVSGGREKLFF. The CDR3 bases are TGTGCCTGGAGTGTCTCAGGAGGGCGTGAAAAACTGTTTTTT. The rearrangement links TRBV30 to TRBJ1-4; D not certain. Germline CDR1 is GTSNPN and CDR2 is SVGIG (reference sequence). Trimming pared 0 bases from V and 7 bases from J, leaving 12 bases between. The CDR3 is 14 amino acids. The whole variable domain, remainder taken from reference TRBV30 and TRBJ1-4, is SQTIHQWPATLVQPVGSPLSLECTVEGTSNPNLYWYRQAAGRGLQLLFYSVGIGQISSEVPQNLSASRPQDRQFILSSKKLLLSDSGFYLCAWSVSGGREKLFFGSGTQLSVL.

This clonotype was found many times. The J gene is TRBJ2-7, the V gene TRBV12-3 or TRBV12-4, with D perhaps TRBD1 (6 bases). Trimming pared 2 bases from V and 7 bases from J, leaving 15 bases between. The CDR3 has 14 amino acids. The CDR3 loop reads CASSLRTGIWEQYF. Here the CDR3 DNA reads TGTGCCAGCAGTTTAAGAACAGGGATCTGGGAGCAGTACTTC.

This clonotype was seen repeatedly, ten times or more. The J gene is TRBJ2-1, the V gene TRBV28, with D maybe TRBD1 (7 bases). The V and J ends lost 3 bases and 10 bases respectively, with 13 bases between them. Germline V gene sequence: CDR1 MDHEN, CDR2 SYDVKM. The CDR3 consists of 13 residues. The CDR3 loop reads CASSFRGVREQFF. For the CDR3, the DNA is TGTGCCAGCAGTTTCAGGGGGGTCAGGGAGCAGTTCTTC.

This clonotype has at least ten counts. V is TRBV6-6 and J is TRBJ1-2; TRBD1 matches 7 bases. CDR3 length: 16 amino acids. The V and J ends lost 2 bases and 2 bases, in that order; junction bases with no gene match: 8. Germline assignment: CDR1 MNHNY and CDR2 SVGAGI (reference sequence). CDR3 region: CASSYRTGTVNYGYTF. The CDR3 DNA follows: TGTGCCAGCAGTTACAGGACCGGGACAGTCAACTATGGCTACACCTTC.

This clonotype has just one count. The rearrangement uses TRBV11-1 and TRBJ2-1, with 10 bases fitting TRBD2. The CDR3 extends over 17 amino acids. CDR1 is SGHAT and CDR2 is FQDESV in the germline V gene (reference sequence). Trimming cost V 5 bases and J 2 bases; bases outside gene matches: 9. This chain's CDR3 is CASSRRSGGAPYNEQFF. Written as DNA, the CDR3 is TGTGCCAGCAGCCGCCGGAGCGGGGGGGCCCCCTACAATGAGCAGTTCTTC.

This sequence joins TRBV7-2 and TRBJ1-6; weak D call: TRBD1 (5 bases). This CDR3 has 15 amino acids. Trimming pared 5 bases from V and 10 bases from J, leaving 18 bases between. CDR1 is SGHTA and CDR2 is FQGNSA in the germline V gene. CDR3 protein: CASSHQQERGSPLHF. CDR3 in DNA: TGTGCCAGCAGCCATCAACAGGAGCGAGGATCACCCCTCCACTTT. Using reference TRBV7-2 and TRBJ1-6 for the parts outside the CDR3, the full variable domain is GAGVSQSPSNKVTEKGKDVELRCDPISGHTALYWYRQSLGQGLEFLIYFQGNSAPDKSGLPSDRFSAERTGGSVSTLTIQRTQQEDSAVYLCASSHQQERGSPLHFGNGTRLTVT.

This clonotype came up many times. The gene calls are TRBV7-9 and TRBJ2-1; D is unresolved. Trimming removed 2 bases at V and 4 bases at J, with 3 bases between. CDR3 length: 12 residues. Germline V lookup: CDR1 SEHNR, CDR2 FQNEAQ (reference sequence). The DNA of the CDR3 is TGTGCCAGCAGCTTAATGTACAATGAGCAGTTCTTC. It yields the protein CASSLMYNEQFF. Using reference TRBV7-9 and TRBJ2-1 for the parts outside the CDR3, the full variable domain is DTGVSQNPRHKITKRGQNVTFRCDPISEHNRLYWYRQTLGQGPEFLTYFQNEAQLEKSRLLSDRFSAERPKGSFSTLEIQRTEQGDSAMYLCASSLMYNEQFFGPGTRLTVL.

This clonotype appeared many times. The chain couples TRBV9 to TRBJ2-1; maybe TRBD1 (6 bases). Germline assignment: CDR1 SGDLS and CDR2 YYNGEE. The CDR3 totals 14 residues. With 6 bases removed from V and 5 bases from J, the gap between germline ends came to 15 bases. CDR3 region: CASNLPYRDNEQFF. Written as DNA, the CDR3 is TGTGCCAGCAACTTGCCTTACAGGGACAATGAGCAGTTCTTC. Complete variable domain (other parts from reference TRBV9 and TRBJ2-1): DSGVTQTPKHLITATGQRVTLRCSPRSGDLSVYWYQQSLDQGLQFLIQYYNGEERAKGNILERFSAQQFPDLHSELNLSSLELGDSALYFCASNLPYRDNEQFFGPGTRLTVL.

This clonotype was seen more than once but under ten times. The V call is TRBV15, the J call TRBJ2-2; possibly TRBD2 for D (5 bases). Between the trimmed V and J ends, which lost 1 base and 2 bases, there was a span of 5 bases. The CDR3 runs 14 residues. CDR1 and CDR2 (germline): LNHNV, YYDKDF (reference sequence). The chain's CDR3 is CATSRGTNTGELFF. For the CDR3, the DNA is TGTGCCACCAGCAGAGGGACTAACACCGGGGAGCTGTTTTTT. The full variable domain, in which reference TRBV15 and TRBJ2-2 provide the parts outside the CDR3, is DAMVIQNPRYQVTQFGKPVTLSCSQTLNHNVMYWYQQKSSQAPKLLFHYYDKDFNNEADTPDNFQSRRPNTSFCFLDIRSPGLGDTAMYLCATSRGTNTGELFFGEGSRLTVL.

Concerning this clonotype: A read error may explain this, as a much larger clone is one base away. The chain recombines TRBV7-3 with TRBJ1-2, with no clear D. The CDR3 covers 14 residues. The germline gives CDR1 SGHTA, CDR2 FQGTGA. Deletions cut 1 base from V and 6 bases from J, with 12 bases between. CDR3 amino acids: CASSLNPGGNGYTF. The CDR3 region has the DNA TGTGCCAGCAGCTTAAACCCCGGCGGTAATGGCTACACCTTC.